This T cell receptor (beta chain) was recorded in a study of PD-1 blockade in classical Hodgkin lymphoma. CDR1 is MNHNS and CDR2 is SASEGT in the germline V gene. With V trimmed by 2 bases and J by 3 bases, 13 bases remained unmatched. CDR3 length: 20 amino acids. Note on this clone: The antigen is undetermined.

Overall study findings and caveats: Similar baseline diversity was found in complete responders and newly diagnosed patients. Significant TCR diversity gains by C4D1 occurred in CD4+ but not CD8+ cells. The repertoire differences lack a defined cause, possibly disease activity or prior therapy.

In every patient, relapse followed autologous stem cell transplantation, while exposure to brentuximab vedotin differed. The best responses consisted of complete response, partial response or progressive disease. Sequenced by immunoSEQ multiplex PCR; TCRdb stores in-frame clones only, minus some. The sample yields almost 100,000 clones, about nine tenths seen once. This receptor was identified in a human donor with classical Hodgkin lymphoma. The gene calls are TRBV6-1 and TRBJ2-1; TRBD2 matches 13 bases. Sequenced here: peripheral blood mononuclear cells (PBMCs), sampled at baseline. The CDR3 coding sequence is TGTGCCAGCAGTGAACTAGGACTAGCGGGAGTAAAGAGGGGCTACAATGAGCAGTTCTTC. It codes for CASSELGLAGVKRGYNEQFF.